This record covers a single TCR beta chain. This CDR3 comprises 18 residues. Germline V lookup: CDR1 KGHDR, CDR2 SFDVKD. Trimming at V came to 3 bases and at J to 10 bases, leaving 19 bases not matched to a gene. The sample belongs to a study of blood T cell repertoires in COVID-19. About the study: PBMCs, B-cell-depleted T cells, or T cells were the source of the cDNA or gDNA that made up the material.

Authors' analysis steps: Quantification of nucleated cells was approximated via reference gene primer amplification. Sequencing was performed with immunoSEQ multiplex PCR; in TCRdb, only in-frame clones are kept and a portion is missing. The V and J calls and the clone size are those of that table, but D and trimming were determined from the DNA. This table holds a few hundred thousand clones, 87% found once. This sequence joins TRBV24-1 and TRBJ2-1, with 8 positions matching TRBD2. The receptor was derived from a man younger than 35 with active or convalescent COVID-19. The specimen sequenced was peripheral blood. The CDR3 DNA is TGTGCCACCAGTGATGCCCCCCAGAGGAGCGGGAGTTCCCGGGAGCAGTTCTTC. The encoded protein is CATSDAPQRSGSSREQFF.